A few counts support the clone carrying this TCR beta chain. This sample is part of a study of regulatory T cells in long-lasting Graves disease. Arm-PCR with iRepertoire HTBI primers amplified the CDR3 regions for these TCR beta libraries. TCRdb called the multiplex PCR reads again in MiXCR, with one record for every CDR3 protein. In the table there are about 660,000 distinct CDR3 sequences, about 30% of which are singletons. Time point reported: persistent/refractory GD, antithyroid drugs over 5 years with positive TRAb. From RNA extracted from PBMCs, the TCR library was made. Patient provenance is recorded as an endocrinology department in Xi'an, China. The junction had 16 bases not matched to a gene; V was cut back by 5 bases and J by 7 bases. Germline V gene data show CDR1 as LNHNV and CDR2 as YYDKDF (reference sequence). This CDR3 is built from 17 residues.

The rearrangement joins TRBV15 to TRBJ2-2; 7 nucleotides agree with TRBD2. This TCR was sampled from a female donor with Graves disease. This sample comprised peripheral blood mononuclear cells (PBMCs), obtained when the disease was refractory, from a patient treated with antithyroid drugs. CDR3 loop: CATSLRLGGGPNGELFF. CDR3 nucleotides: TGTGCCACCAGCCTCCGGTTGGGGGGAGGGCCCAACGGGGAGCTGTTTTTT.